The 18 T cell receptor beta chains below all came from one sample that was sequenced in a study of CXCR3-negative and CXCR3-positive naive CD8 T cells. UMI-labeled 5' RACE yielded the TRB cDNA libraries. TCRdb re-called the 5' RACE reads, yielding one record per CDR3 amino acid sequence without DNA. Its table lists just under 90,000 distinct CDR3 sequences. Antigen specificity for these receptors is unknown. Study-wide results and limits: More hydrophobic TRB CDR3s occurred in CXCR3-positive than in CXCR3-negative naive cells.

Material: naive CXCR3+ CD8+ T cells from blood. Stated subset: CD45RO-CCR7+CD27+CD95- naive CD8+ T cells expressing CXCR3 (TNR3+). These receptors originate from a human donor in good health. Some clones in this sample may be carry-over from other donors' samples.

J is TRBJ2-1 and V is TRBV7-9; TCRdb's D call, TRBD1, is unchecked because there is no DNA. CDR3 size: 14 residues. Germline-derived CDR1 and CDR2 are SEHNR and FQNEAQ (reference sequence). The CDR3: CASSLTGTASEQFF. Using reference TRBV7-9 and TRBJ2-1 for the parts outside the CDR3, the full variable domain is DTGVSQNPRHKITKRGQNVTFRCDPISEHNRLYWYRQTLGQGPEFLTYFQNEAQLEKSRLLSDRFSAERPKGSFSTLEIQRTEQGDSAMYLCASSLTGTASEQFFGPGTRLTVL.

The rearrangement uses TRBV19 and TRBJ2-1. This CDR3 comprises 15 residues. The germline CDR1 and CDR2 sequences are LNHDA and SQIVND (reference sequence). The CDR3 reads CASNPKRTDYNEQFF.

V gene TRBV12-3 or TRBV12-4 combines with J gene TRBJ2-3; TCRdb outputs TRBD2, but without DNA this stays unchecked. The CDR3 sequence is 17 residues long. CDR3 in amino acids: CASSLPEGPHPTDTQYF.

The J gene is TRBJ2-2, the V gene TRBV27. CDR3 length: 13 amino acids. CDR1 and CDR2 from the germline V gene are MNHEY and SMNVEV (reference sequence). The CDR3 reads CASSVKNTGELFF.

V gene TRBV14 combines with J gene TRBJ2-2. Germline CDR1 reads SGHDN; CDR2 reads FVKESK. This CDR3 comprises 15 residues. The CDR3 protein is CASSRVAGSTGELFF. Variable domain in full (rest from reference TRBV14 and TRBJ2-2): EAGVTQFPSHSVIEKGQTVTLRCDPISGHDNLYWYRRVMGKEIKFLLHFVKESKQDESGMPNNRFLAERTGGTYSTLKVQPAELEDSGVYFCASSRVAGSTGELFFGEGSRLTVL.

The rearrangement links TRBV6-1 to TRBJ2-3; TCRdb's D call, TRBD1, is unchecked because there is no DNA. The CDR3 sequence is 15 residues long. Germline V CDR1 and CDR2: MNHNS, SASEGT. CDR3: CASSEGRGHTDTQYF.

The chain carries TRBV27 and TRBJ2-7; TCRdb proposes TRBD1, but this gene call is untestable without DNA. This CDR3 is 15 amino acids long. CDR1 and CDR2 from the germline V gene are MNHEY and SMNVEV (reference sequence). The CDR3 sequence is CASSLSGTNSYEQYF.

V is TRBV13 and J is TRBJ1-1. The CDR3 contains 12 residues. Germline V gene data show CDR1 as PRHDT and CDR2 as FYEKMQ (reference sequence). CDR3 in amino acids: CASSSPRTEAFF.

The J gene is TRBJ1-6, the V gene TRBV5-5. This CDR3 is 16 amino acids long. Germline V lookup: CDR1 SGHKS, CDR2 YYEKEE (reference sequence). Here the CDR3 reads CASSLAPPLGDSPLHF.

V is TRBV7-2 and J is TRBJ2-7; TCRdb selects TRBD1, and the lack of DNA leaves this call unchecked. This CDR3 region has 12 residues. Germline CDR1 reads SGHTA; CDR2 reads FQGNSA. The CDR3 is CASSTTGGEQYF.

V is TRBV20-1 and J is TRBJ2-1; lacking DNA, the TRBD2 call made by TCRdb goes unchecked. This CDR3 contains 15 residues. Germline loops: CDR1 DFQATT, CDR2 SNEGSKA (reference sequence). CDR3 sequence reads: CSAFVGGGRDDEQFF.

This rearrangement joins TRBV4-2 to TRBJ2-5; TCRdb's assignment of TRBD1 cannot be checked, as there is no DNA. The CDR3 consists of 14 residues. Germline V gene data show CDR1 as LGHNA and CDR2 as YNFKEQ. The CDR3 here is CASRGGQGRETQYF.

The CDR3 region is CASSYGWTGDSYEQYF. The chain couples TRBV6-5 to TRBJ2-7; the D gene TCRdb calls, TRBD1, cannot be checked with no DNA. CDR1 is MNHEY, CDR2 SVGAGI, per germline. This CDR3 contains 16 residues.

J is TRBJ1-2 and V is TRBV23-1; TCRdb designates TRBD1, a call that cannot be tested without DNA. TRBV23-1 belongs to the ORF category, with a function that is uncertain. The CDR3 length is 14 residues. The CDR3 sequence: CANPWDQPNYGYTF.

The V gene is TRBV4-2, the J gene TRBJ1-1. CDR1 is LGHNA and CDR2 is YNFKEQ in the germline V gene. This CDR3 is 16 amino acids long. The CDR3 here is CASSQDPRHMNTEAFF.

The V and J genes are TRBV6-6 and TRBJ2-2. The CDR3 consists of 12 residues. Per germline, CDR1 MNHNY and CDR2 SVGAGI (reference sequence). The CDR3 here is CASSYSIGELFF.

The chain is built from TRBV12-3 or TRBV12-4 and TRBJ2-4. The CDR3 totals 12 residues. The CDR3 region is CASSFGVGIQYF.

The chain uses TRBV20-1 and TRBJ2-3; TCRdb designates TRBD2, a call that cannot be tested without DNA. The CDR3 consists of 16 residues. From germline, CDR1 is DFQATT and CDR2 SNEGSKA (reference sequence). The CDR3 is CSASTLQRGGQDTQYF.